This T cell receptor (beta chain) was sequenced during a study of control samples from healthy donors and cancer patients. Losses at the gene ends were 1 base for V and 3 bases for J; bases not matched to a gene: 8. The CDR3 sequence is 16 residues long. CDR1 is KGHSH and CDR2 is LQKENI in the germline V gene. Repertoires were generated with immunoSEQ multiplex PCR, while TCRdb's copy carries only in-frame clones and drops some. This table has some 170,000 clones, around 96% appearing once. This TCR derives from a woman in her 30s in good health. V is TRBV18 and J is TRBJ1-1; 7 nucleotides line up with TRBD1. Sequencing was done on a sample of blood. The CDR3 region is CASSPLSPQGDTEAFF. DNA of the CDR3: TGTGCCAGCTCACCACTGTCACCTCAGGGGGACACTGAAGCTTTCTTT.